This TCR beta chain was profiled in a study of PD-1 blockade in classical Hodgkin lymphoma. Each patient's relapse followed autologous stem cell transplantation, and brentuximab vedotin exposure varied. TCRdb's copy holds only in-frame clones and misses some; the assay was immunoSEQ multiplex PCR. Of nearly 55,000 clones detected, roughly 80% appear once; the ten largest clones hold approximately 15%. Study outcomes and limitations: Newly diagnosed patients were reported to start with lower TCR diversity than healthy donors.

The V end lost 5 bases, the J end lost 0 bases, and 10 bases lay between the germline ends. Per germline, CDR1 SQVTM and CDR2 ANQGSEA. This CDR3 is built from 13 residues. Worth noting for this clone: What it binds is not known.

The sequence was collected from a human donor with classical Hodgkin lymphoma. The chain recombines TRBV29-1 with TRBJ1-1; no definite D call. Here the sequenced sample was peripheral blood mononuclear cells (PBMCs), taken at baseline. The CDR3 region has the DNA TGCAGCGTTACGAGGAACCTGAACACTGAAGCTTTCTTT. This codes for CSVTRNLNTEAFF.